The clone carrying this T cell receptor beta chain was observed a handful of times. Its target is unknown. As for treatment: roughly 11-day PBMC culture with coronavirus spike peptide pools or control peptides (ViraFEST assay). First, ViraFEST expanded antigen-specific T cells with peptide pools, and next it sequenced the TCRs. The data were obtained in a study of vaccination and CD4 T cells after COVID-19. Study context: From HCoV-229E, HCoV-OC43, HCoV-NL63 and SARS-CoV-2, overlapping spike peptides were used to stimulate the cells.

Sequence data for DNA of cultured CD4+ T cells were generated by the Oncomine TCR Beta short-read assay. TCRdb used MiXCR to reprocess the PCR reads, holding one entry per CDR3 protein. Of some 16,000 distinct CDR3 sequences detected, about two fifths appear once; the ten largest clones hold around 7.5%. The germline gives CDR1 DFQATT, CDR2 SNEGSKA (reference sequence). The CDR3 extends over 15 amino acids. The V gene lost 0 bases and the J gene lost 4 bases, with 12 bases spanning the gap. This specimen was CD4+ T cells from blood, cultured in vitro, taken after SARS-CoV-2 vaccination. The chain uses TRBV20-1 and TRBJ1-4; the D is unclear. The receptor's source is a human donor who had recovered from COVID-19. CDR3 protein: CSARDGGIGNEKLFF. CDR3 DNA sequence: TGCAGTGCTAGAGATGGAGGGATTGGTAATGAAAAACTGTTTTTT.